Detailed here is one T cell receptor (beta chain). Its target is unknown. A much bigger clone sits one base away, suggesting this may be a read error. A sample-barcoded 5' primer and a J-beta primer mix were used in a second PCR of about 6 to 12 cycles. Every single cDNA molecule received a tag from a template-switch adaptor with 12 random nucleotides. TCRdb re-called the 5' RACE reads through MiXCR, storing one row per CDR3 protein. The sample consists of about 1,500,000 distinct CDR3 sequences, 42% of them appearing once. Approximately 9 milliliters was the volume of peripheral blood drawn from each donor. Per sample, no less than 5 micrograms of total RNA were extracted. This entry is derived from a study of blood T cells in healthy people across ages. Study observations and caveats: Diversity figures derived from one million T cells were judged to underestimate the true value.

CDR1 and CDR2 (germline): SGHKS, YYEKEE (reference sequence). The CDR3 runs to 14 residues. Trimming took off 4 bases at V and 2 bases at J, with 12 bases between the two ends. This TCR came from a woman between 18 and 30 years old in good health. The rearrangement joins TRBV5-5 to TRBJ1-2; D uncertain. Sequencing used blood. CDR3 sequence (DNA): TGTGCCAGCAGCGTGGCCAGTTTGAACTATGGCTACACCTTC. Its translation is CASSVASLNYGYTF.